Ten or more counts support the clone carrying this T cell receptor (beta chain). The antigen is undetermined. This sample is part of a study of regulatory T cells in long-lasting Graves disease. Study-level findings and limits: TCR diversity in persistent Graves' patients was below that of newly diagnosed ones.

CDR1 and CDR2 (germline): SEHNR, FQNEAQ (reference sequence). The CDR3 loop spans 14 amino acids. Trimming cost V 8 bases and J 1 base, with 14 bases left between them. Arm-PCR of CDR3 regions with iRepertoire HTBI primers generated TCR beta libraries. TCRdb reprocessed the multiplex PCR reads via MiXCR and lists one record per CDR3 protein. The repertoire holds roughly 250,000 distinct CDR3 sequences, with 18% as singletons. Time point noted: newly diagnosed GD, antithyroid drugs for less than 3 months. From RNA extracted from PBMCs, the TCR library was made. Separately, the same data were catalogued under a study of T cells in Graves' hyperthyroidism and ophthalmopathy. That report adds: Each diagnosis drew on symptoms, thyroxine, TRAb, thyroid ultrasound and orbital computed tomography findings. HTBI primers were employed in a first-round RT-PCR of the TCR CDR3. Ophthalmopathy was predicted by the model a median of roughly 6.6 months ahead of onset.

The sequences come from peripheral blood mononuclear cells (PBMCs), collected at new diagnosis, from a patient treated with antithyroid drugs. The clonotype originates from a woman in her 30s with Graves disease. V usage is TRBV7-9 and J usage is TRBJ1-1; D call uncertain. The CDR3 loop reads CASSPSSPNTEAFF. CDR3 DNA: TGTGCCAGCTCACCGTCCAGCCCGAACACTGAAGCTTTCTTT. Together with reference TRBV7-9 and TRBJ1-1, the CDR3 gives the full variable domain: DTGVSQNPRHKITKRGQNVTFRCDPISEHNRLYWYRQTLGQGPEFLTYFQNEAQLEKSRLLSDRFSAERPKGSFSTLEIQRTEQGDSAMYLCASSPSSPNTEAFFGQGTRLTVV.